The clone carrying this T cell receptor beta chain was seen more than once but under ten times. TCRdb reanalysed the RT-PCR reads using MiXCR and keeps one entry per CDR3 protein. The table includes roughly 40,000 distinct CDR3 sequences, roughly 30% detected once. V dropped 4 bases and J dropped 5; count of bases not matched to a gene: 4. The germline V gene encodes CDR1 SGHRS and CDR2 YFSETQ. This CDR3 region has 13 residues. The sample is drawn from a study of patients and donors after allogeneic stem cell transplantation. The receptor comes from a human donor who was either an allogeneic HSCT recipient or a stem cell or donor lymphocyte infusion donor (not recorded which). It is not recorded whose cells these are; they may come from a transplant donor. The sample was blood, either unsorted or a sorted T cell fraction (not recorded which). The chain couples TRBV5-1 to TRBJ1-2, with 8 bases fitting TRBD1. The DNA for the CDR3 is TGCGCCAGCAGCGCGACAGGGGAATATGGCTACACCTTC. This gives the protein CASSATGEYGYTF.